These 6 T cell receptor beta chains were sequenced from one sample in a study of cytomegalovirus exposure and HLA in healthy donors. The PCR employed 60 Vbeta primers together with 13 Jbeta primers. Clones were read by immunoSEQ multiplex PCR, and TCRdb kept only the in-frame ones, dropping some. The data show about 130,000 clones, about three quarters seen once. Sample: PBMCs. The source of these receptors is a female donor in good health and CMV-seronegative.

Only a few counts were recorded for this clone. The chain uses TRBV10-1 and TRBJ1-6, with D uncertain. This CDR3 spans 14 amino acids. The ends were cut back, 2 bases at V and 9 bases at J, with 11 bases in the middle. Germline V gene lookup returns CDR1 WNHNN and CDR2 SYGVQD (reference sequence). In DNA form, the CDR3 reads TGCGCCAGCAGTGAGGCCACGGAGATTTCACCCCTCCACTTT. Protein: CASSEATEISPLHF.

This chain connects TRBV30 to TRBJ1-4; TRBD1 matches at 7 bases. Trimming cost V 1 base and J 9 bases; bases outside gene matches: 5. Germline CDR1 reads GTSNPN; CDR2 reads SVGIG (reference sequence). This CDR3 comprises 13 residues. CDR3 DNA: TGTGCCTGGAGTGGCCAGGGGGTACAAAAACTGTTTTTT. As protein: CAWSGQGVQKLFF.

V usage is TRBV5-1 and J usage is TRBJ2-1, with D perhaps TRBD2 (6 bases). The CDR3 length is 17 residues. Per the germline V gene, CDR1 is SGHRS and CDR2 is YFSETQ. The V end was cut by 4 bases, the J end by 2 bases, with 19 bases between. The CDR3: CASSIPGTGPAYNEQFF. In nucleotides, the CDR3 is TGCGCCAGCAGCATACCCGGGACTGGACCCGCCTACAATGAGCAGTTCTTC.

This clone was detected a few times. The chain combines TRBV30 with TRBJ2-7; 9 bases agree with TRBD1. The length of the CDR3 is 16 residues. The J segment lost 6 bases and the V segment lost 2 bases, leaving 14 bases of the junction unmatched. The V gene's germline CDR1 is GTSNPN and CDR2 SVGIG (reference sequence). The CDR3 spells CAWSRLGTGTGPEQYF. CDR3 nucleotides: TGTGCCTGGAGTCGTTTGGGGACCGGGACAGGGCCCGAGCAGTACTTC.

CDR3 DNA: TGTGCCAGCAGCTTGGGGGACAGGGCGCCGGAAAAACTGTTTTTT. It yields the protein CASSLGDRAPEKLFF. The V and J genes are TRBV5-4 and TRBJ1-4, with 9 bases lining up with TRBD1. V was pared by 0 bases and J by 8 bases, with 5 bases of the junction left unmatched. This CDR3 comprises 15 residues. CDR1 SGHNT and CDR2 YYREEE come from the germline V gene (reference sequence).

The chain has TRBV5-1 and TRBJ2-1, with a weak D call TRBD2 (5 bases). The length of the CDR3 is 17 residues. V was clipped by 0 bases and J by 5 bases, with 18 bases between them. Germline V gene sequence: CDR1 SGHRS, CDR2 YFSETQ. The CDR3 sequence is CASSLVTGSRSNNEQFF. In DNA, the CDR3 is TGCGCCAGCAGCTTGGTTACGGGGTCAAGATCCAACAATGAGCAGTTCTTC. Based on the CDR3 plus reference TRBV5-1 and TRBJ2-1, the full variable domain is KAGVTQTPRYLIKTRGQQVTLSCSPISGHRSVSWYQQTPGQGLQFLFEYFSETQRNKGNFPGRFSGRQFSNSRSEMNVSTLELGDSALYLCASSLVTGSRSNNEQFFGPGTRLTVL.